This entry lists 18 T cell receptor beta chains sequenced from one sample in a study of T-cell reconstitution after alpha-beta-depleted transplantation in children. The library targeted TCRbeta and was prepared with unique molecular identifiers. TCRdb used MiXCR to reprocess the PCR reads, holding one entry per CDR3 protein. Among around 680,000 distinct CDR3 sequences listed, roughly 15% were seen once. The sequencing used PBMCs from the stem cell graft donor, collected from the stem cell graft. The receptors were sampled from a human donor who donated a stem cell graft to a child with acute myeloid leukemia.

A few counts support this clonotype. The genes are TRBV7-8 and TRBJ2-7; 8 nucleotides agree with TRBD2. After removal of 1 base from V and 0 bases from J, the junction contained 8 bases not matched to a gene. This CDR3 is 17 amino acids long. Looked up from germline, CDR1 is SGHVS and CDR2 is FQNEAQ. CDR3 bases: TGTGCCAGCAGCTTAGGTCGGAGCGGGGGTTCCTCCTACGAGCAGTACTTC. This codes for CASSLGRSGGSSYEQYF. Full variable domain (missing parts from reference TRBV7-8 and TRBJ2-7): GAGVSQSPRYKVAKRGQDVALRCDPISGHVSLFWYQQALGQGPEFLTYFQNEAQLDKSGLPSDRFFAERPEGSVSTLKIQRTQQEDSAVYLCASSLGRSGGSSYEQYFGPGTRLTVT.

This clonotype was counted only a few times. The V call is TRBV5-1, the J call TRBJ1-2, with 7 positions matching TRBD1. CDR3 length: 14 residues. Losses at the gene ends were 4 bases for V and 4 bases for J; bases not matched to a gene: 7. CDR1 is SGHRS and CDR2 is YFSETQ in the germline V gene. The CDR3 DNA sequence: TGCGCCAGCAGCCCGCGGGACAGCCTCTATGGCTACACCTTC. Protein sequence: CASSPRDSLYGYTF.

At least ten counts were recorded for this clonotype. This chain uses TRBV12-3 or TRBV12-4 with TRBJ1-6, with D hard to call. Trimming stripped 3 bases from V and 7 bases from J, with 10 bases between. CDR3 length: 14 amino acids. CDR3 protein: CASSLQAYNSPLHF. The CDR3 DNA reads TGTGCCAGCAGTTTGCAGGCTTACAATTCACCCCTCCACTTT.

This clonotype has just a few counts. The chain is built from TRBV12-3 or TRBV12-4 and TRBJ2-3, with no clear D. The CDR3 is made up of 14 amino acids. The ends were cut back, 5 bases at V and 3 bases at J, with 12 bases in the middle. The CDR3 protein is CASSPPRRTDTQYF. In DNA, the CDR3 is TGTGCCAGCAGTCCCCCAAGACGAACAGATACGCAGTATTTT.

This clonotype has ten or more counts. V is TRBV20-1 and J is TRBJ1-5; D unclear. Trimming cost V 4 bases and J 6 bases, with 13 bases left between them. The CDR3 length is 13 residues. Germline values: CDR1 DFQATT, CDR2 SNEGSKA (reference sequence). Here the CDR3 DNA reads TGCAGTGCTAAAAAATCGGAAGGTCAGCCCCAGCATTTT. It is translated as CSAKKSEGQPQHF.

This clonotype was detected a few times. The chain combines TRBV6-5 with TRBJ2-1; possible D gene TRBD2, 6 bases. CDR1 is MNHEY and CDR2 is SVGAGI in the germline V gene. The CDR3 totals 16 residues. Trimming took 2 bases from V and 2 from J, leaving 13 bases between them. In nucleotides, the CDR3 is TGTGCCAGCAGTTACATCTTGGGGGGAACCTACAATGAGCAGTTCTTC. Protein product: CASSYILGGTYNEQFF.

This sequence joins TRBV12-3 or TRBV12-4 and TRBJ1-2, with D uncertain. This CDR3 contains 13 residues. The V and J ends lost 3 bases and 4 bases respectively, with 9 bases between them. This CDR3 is CASSFGRPYGYTF. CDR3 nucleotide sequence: TGTGCCAGCAGTTTTGGAAGACCCTATGGCTACACCTTC.

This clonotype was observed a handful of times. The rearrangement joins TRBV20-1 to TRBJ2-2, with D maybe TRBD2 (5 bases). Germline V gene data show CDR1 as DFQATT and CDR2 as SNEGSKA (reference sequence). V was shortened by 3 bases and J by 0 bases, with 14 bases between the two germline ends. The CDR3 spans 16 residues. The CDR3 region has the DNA TGCAGTGCTAGGAGGGAGACGGCGGCGAACACCGGGGAGCTGTTTTTT. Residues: CSARRETAANTGELFF.

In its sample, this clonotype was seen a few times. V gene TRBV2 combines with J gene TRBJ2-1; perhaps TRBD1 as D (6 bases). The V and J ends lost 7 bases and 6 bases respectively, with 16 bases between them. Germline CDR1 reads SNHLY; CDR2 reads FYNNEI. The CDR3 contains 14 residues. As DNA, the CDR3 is TGTGCCAGCAATGCACAGGGTACGTTCAATGAGCAGTTCTTC. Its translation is CASNAQGTFNEQFF.

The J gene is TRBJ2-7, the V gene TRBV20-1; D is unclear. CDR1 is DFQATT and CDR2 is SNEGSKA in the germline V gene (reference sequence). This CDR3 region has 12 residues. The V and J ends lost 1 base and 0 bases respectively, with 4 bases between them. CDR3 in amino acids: CSARALSYEQYF. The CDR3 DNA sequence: TGCAGTGCTAGAGCCCTCTCCTACGAGCAGTACTTC.

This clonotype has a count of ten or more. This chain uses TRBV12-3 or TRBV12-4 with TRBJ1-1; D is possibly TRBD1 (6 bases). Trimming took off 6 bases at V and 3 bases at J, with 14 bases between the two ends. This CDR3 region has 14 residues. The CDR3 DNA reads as TGTGCCAGCAGACAGGGCCGGGGGTACACTGAAGCTTTCTTT. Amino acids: CASRQGRGYTEAFF.

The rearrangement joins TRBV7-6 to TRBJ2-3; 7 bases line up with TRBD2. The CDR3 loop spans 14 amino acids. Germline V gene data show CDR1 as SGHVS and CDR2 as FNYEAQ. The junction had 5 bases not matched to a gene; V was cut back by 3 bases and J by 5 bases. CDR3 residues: CASSFLAVGDTQYF. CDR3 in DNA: TGTGCCAGCAGCTTCCTAGCGGTAGGAGATACGCAGTATTTT.

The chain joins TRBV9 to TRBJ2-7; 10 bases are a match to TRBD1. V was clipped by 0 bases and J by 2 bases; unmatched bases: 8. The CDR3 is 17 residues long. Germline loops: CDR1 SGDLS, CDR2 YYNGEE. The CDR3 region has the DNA TGTGCCAGCAGCGTAGGGAGTATCGGACAGGGGGCCTACGAGCAGTACTTC. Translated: CASSVGSIGQGAYEQYF.

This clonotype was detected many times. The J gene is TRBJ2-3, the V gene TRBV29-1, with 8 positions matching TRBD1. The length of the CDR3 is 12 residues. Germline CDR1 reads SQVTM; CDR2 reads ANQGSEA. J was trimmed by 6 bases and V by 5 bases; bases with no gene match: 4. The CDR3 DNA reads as TGCAGCGTTAGGACAGGGTCGGATACGCAGTATTTT. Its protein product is CSVRTGSDTQYF.

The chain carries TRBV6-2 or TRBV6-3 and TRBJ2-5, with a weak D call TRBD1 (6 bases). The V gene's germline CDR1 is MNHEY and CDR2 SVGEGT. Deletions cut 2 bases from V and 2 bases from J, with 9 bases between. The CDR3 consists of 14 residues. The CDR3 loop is CASSYPDSQETQYF. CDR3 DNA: TGTGCCAGCAGTTACCCGGACAGTCAAGAGACCCAGTACTTC.

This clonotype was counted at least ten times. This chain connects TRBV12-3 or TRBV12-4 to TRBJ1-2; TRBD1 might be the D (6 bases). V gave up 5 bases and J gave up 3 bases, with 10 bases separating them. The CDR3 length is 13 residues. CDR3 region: CASSHREYYGYTF. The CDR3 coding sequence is TGTGCCAGCAGTCACAGGGAGTACTATGGCTACACCTTC.

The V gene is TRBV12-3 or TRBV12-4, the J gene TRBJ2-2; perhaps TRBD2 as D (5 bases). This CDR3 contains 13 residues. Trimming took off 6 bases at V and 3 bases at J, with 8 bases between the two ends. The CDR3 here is CASRRGYTGELFF. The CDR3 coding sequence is TGTGCCAGCAGACGGGGATACACCGGGGAGCTGTTTTTT.

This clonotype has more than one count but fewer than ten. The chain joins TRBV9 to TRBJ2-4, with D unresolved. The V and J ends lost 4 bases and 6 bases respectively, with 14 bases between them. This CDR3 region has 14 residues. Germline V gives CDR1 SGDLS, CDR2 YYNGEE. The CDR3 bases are TGTGCCAGCAGCCGACTTCAGGACGGAAACATTCAGTACTTC. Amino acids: CASSRLQDGNIQYF.